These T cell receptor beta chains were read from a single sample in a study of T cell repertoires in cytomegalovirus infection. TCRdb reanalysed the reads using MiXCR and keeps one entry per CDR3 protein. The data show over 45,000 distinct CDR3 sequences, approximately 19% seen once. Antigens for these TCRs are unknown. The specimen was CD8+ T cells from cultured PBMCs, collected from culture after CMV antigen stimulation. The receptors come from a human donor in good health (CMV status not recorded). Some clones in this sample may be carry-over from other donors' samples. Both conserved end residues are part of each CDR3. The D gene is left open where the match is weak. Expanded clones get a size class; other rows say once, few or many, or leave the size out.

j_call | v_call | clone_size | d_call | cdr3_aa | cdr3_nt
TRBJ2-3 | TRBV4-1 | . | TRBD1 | CASSLNRGPDTQYF | TGTGCCAGCAGCCTCAACAGGGGGCCAGATACGCAGTATTTT
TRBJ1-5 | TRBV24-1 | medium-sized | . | CATSDSARDFSF | TGTGCCACCAGTGATTCAGCCCGGGACTTTTCCTTT
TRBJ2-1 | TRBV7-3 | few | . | CASSFPETNEQFF | TGTGCCAGCAGCTTCCCTGAAACTAATGAGCAGTTCTTC
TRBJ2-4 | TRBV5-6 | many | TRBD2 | CASSLDRLAGEANIQYF | TGTGCCAGCAGCTTGGACCGACTAGCGGGGGAGGCAAACATTCAGTACTTC
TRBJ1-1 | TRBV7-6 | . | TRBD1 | CASSPGTGPNTEAFF | TGTGCCAGCAGCCCGGGGACAGGCCCAAACACTGAAGCTTTCTTT
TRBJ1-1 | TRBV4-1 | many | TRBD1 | CASSQDNRGGTEAFF | TGCGCCAGCAGCCAAGATAACAGGGGTGGCACTGAAGCTTTCTTT
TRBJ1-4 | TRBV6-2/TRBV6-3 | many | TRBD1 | CASSRQGADEKLFF | TGTGCCAGCAGTCGACAGGGGGCGGATGAAAAACTGTTTTTT
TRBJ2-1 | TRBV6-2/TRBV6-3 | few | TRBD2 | CASSLAGAGNEQFF | TGTGCCAGCAGTTTAGCGGGAGCGGGAAATGAGCAGTTCTTC
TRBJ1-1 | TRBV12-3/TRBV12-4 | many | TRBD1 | CASSLNRGTEAFF | TGTGCCAGCAGTTTGAACAGGGGCACTGAAGCTTTCTTT
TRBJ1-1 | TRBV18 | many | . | CASSPPRVTEAFF | TGTGCCAGCTCACCACCGCGGGTCACTGAAGCTTTCTTT
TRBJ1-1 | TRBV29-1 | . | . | CSVDSSAAEAFF | TGCAGCGTTGACAGCTCGGCCGCTGAAGCTTTCTTT
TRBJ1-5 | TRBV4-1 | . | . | CASSQENRSNQPQHF | TGCGCCAGCAGCCAAGAAAACAGAAGCAATCAGCCCCAGCATTTT
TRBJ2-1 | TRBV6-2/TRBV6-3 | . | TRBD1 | CATRQGARNEQFF | TGTGCCACTAGACAGGGGGCTCGAAATGAGCAGTTCTTC
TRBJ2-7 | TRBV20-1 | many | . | CSARSGSTYEQYF | TGCAGTGCTAGAAGTGGCAGCACCTACGAGCAGTACTTC
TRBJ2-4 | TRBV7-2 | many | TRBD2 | CASSLVAGGLKNIQYF | TGTGCCAGCAGCTTAGTGGCGGGAGGGCTCAAAAACATTCAGTACTTC
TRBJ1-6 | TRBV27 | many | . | CASSLFYRVDSPLHF | TGTGCCAGCAGTTTATTTTACAGGGTCGATTCACCCCTCCACTTT
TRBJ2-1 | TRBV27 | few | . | CASSHYVGEVSNEQFF | TGTGCCAGCAGCCATTACGTGGGGGAAGTGAGCAATGAGCAGTTCTTC